This T cell receptor beta chain was profiled in a study of blood T cell repertoires in COVID-19. In germline, CDR1 is LGHDT, CDR2 YNNKEL (reference sequence). V lost 4 bases to trimming and J lost 4 bases; unmatched junction nucleotides: 12. The CDR3 is 16 amino acids. The assay was immunoSEQ multiplex PCR, and TCRdb's table has in-frame clones only and misses some. This sample has 300,000 to 350,000 clones, with roughly 85% found just once. Participants reported their clinical history, and cohort assignment relied on those reports. Specimen: PBMCs or T cells enriched from blood (not recorded which). This chain joins TRBV3-1 (or the pseudogene TRBV3-2) and TRBJ1-2; 7 bases agree with TRBD1. The sequence was collected from a young man who had recovered from COVID-19. CDR3 residues: CASSLVSRGLGYGYTF. The CDR3 DNA reads TGTGCCAGCAGCCTCGTATCTAGGGGGCTCGGCTATGGCTACACCTTC.